This paragraph covers one T cell receptor beta chain sequence. Antigen unknown. These data originate in a study of OX40 agonist ivuxolimab in advanced cancers. The wider study: Across the patients, intravenous ivuxolimab was delivered every 2 weeks at 0.01 to 10 mg/kg. 40% to 50% of patients had received prior checkpoint inhibitor therapy. Study results and limitations: Clonal expansion in partial responders at 0.1-3.0 mg/kg ranked among the lowest. Clonal expansion was seen in CD4+ and CD8+ blood T cells by week 6 at 0.1 to 3.0 mg/kg.

Some clones are missing from TCRdb's copy, which holds only in-frame ones; the method was immunoSEQ multiplex PCR. The table has around 76,000 clones, 70% to 90% seen once. With 5 bases removed from V and 0 bases from J, the gap between germline ends came to 8 bases. The CDR3 contains 14 residues. Per the germline V gene, CDR1 is ENHRY and CDR2 is SYGVKD. Sequenced material: CD4+ or CD8+ T cells sorted from blood, taken in a trial of the OX40 agonist ivuxolimab. This TCR was sampled from an adult with an advanced solid tumor such as melanoma, head and neck, liver or kidney cancer. The V and J genes are TRBV10-3 and TRBJ1-3, with D possibly being TRBD1 (5 bases). Here the CDR3 reads CAISQGSSGNTIYF. CDR3 nucleotide sequence: TGTGCCATCAGTCAGGGAAGCTCTGGAAACACCATATATTTT.